The 14 T cell receptor beta chains below all came from one sample that was sequenced in a study of CD8+CD57+ T cells in acquired aplastic anemia. CDR3 and TCR beta VDJ profiling relied on a genomic DNA template. MiXCR was run by TCRdb on the reads, yielding one entry per CDR3 protein. Among some 180,000 distinct CDR3 sequences listed, more than 60% were seen once. Before being chosen for sequencing, patients had shown CD8+CD57+ cell expansion by flow cytometry. Material for sequencing was sorted CD4+, CD8+, or CD8+CD57+ T cells (not recorded which) from PBMCs. These receptors all come from a human donor with aplastic anemia.

V usage is TRBV29-1 and J usage is TRBJ2-7; the D call may be TRBD1 or TRBD2 (5 bases each). The ends were cut back, 4 bases at V and 4 bases at J, with 11 bases in the middle. This CDR3 region has 12 residues. Germline V gene sequence: CDR1 SQVTM, CDR2 ANQGSEA. The CDR3 nucleotides are TGCAGCGTTGTGGGGCGGAGGTACGAGCAGTACTTC. This gives the protein CSVVGRRYEQYF.

This clonotype was picked up a small number of times. The chain is built from TRBV7-3 and TRBJ2-7, with 12 bases identical to TRBD2. This CDR3 has 15 amino acids. Looked up from germline, CDR1 is SGHTA and CDR2 is FQGTGA. The J segment lost 6 bases and the V segment lost 5 bases, leaving 8 bases of the junction unmatched. For the CDR3, the DNA is TGTGCCAGCAGCCCTCAGACTAGCGGGGGTGGCGAGCAGTACTTC. This codes for CASSPQTSGGGEQYF. Complete variable domain (other parts from reference TRBV7-3 and TRBJ2-7): GAGVSQTPSNKVTEKGKYVELRCDPISGHTALYWYRQSLGQGPEFLIYFQGTGAADDSGLPNDRFFAVRPEGSVSTLKIQRTERGDSAVYLCASSPQTSGGGEQYFGPGTRLTVT.

This chain links TRBV7-6 with TRBJ2-7; D may correspond to TRBD1 or TRBD2 (6 bases each). V was clipped by 5 bases and J by 1 base, with 18 bases between them. The length of the CDR3 is 16 residues. From germline, CDR1 is SGHVS and CDR2 FNYEAQ. The CDR3 reads CASSGGGPEPSYEQYF. CDR3 nucleotides: TGTGCCAGCAGCGGAGGGGGGCCGGAGCCTTCCTACGAGCAGTACTTC.

At least ten counts were recorded for this clonotype. The chain has TRBV9 and TRBJ2-7, with unresolved D. V lost 0 bases, J lost 5 bases, and 9 bases lay in between. Looked up from germline, CDR1 is SGDLS and CDR2 is YYNGEE. There are 13 residues in the CDR3. DNA for the CDR3: TGTGCCAGCAGCGTAGGGCAGTACCACGAGCAGTACTTC. This sequence encodes CASSVGQYHEQYF.

The V gene is TRBV9, the J gene TRBJ2-2; possibly TRBD1 for D (5 bases). CDR1 is SGDLS and CDR2 is YYNGEE in the germline V gene. CDR3 length: 14 residues. V lost 4 bases and J 5 bases, leaving 12 bases between the germline ends. CDR3 in amino acids: CASSFLQDTGELFF. CDR3 nucleotide sequence: TGTGCCAGCAGCTTCTTACAGGATACCGGGGAGCTGTTTTTT.

This clonotype was seen a few times. This chain uses TRBV2 with TRBJ1-5; D might be TRBD1 (5 bases). CDR3 size: 15 residues. CDR1 and CDR2 from the germline V gene are SNHLY and FYNNEI. V lost 1 base and J lost 1, with 8 bases in between. CDR3 region: CASSEEGVSNQPQHF. As DNA, the CDR3 is TGTGCCAGCAGTGAAGAAGGGGTAAGCAATCAGCCCCAGCATTTT.

The V call is TRBV7-6, the J call TRBJ1-1; D call uncertain. This CDR3 is 18 amino acids long. Per germline, CDR1 SGHVS and CDR2 FNYEAQ. V lost 0 bases and J 0 bases, leaving 17 bases between the germline ends. The CDR3 DNA follows: TGTGCCAGCAGCTTAGCAGGTGGGAGTGGGGTAATGAACACTGAAGCTTTCTTT. Residues: CASSLAGGSGVMNTEAFF. Based on the CDR3 plus reference TRBV7-6 and TRBJ1-1, the full variable domain is GAGVSQSPRYKVTKRGQDVALRCDPISGHVSLYWYRQALGQGPEFLTYFNYEAQQDKSGLPNDRFSAERPEGSISTLTIQRTEQRDSAMYRCASSLAGGSGVMNTEAFFGQGTRLTVV.

The rearrangement links TRBV7-2 to TRBJ1-1; no reliable D call. The ends were cut back, 3 bases at V and 1 base at J, with 9 bases in the middle. This CDR3 is built from 14 residues. Germline lookup yields CDR1 SGHTA and CDR2 FQGNSA. The CDR3 reads CASSLVHSNTEAFF. DNA for the CDR3: TGTGCCAGCAGCTTGGTACATTCGAACACTGAAGCTTTCTTT.

The chain uses TRBV7-2 and TRBJ1-2; the match to TRBD1 covers 10 bases. Germline lookup yields CDR1 SGHTA and CDR2 FQGNSA. This CDR3 has 16 residues. J gave up 4 bases and V 3 bases, and 8 bases lay outside the gene matches. CDR3 coding DNA: TGTGCCAGCAGCTTGGAGACAGGGGGCGCAGGCTATGGCTACACCTTC. Translation: CASSLETGGAGYGYTF.

The genes are TRBV6-5 and TRBJ2-7; no clear D. V was shortened by 7 bases and J by 6 bases, with 10 bases between the two germline ends. Germline CDR1 MNHEY, CDR2 SVGAGI. The CDR3 is 11 amino acids. CDR3 DNA sequence: TGTGCCAGCACCGTAGGGCTCGAGCAGTACTTC. This gives the protein CASTVGLEQYF.

The chain is built from TRBV11-2 and TRBJ2-3; TRBD2 matches at 8 bases. Per germline, CDR1 SGHAT and CDR2 FQNNGV. The ends lost 0 bases at V and 1 base at J; junction bases unmatched: 3. The CDR3 spans 16 residues. This CDR3 reads CASSLEGGGRTDTQYF. The CDR3 coding sequence is TGTGCCAGCAGCTTAGAGGGCGGGGGGCGCACAGATACGCAGTATTTT.

In its sample, this clonotype was seen once. This rearrangement joins TRBV25-1 to TRBJ2-7; D remains unclear. CDR3 length: 14 residues. Germline V CDR1 and CDR2: MGHDK, SYGVNS. Trimming pared 3 bases from V and 0 bases from J, leaving 9 bases between. The CDR3 sequence is CASSEVTDSYEQYF. CDR3 DNA sequence: TGTGCCAGCAGTGAGGTCACAGACTCCTACGAGCAGTACTTC.

A remark on this clonotype: A far larger clone is just one base off, so this is likely a read error. V usage is TRBV12-3 or TRBV12-4 and J usage is TRBJ2-5; tentatively, D is TRBD1 or TRBD2 (5 bases each). The CDR3 loop spans 11 amino acids. CDR3 DNA sequence: TGTGCCAGCAGTTTGGGGGAAACCCAGCACTTC. Its translation is CASSLGETQHF.

The chain links TRBV20-1 to TRBJ2-1; 8 nucleotides match TRBD1. Germline CDR1 DFQATT, CDR2 SNEGSKA (reference sequence). The V segment lost 6 bases and the J segment 8 bases; nucleotides outside the gene matches: 9. This CDR3 is 13 amino acids long. The CDR3 sequence: CSARTGMMDEQFF. The CDR3 coding sequence is TGCAGTGCCAGGACAGGGATGATGGATGAGCAGTTCTTC.